These 8 T cell receptor beta chains were all obtained from the same sample, sequenced in a study of T cell repertoires in cytomegalovirus infection. TCRdb ran MiXCR on the reads and lists one entry per CDR3 protein. This sample has 500,000 or so distinct CDR3 sequences, with about 15% found just once. Sample: CD8+ T cells from PBMCs. Source of these receptors: a human donor in good health (CMV status not recorded). Some clones in this sample may be carry-over from other donors' samples.

In its sample, this clonotype was seen a few times. The rearrangement joins TRBV19 to TRBJ2-5; 7 bases agree with TRBD1. The CDR3 covers 13 residues. With V trimmed by 10 bases and J by 1 base, 6 bases remained unmatched. CDR1 and CDR2 from the germline V gene are LNHDA and SQIVND (reference sequence). CDR3 in amino acids: CATIGDSQETQYF. In DNA, the CDR3 is TGTGCCACTATAGGGGACAGCCAAGAGACCCAGTACTTC. Looking up the rest from reference TRBV19 and TRBJ2-5 gives the full variable domain: DGGITQSPKYLFRKEGQNVTLSCEQNLNHDAMYWYRQDPGQGLRLIYYSQIVNDFQKGDIAEGYSVSREKKESFPLTVTSAQKNPTAFYLCATIGDSQETQYFGPGTRLLVL.

The V call is TRBV19, the J call TRBJ2-2; 8 bases are a match to TRBD1. The CDR3 extends over 16 amino acids. Germline V lookup: CDR1 LNHDA, CDR2 SQIVND (reference sequence). Germline trimming cut 5 bases from V and 0 bases from J; bases unmatched to any gene: 5. In nucleotides, the CDR3 is TGTGCCAGTAGTTTCTGGACAGGGTCGAACACCGGGGAGCTGTTTTTT. This codes for CASSFWTGSNTGELFF.

This clonotype came up many times. The chain has TRBV12-5 and TRBJ2-7, with 10 bases that match TRBD1. The CDR3 loop spans 18 amino acids. Germline CDR1 and CDR2: LGHNT and FRNRAP. V dropped 6 bases and J dropped 2; count of bases not matched to a gene: 16. The CDR3 sequence is CASGPIRSDRGITYEQYF. Written as DNA, the CDR3 is TGTGCTAGTGGCCCAATCCGGTCGGACAGGGGGATAACCTACGAGCAGTACTTC.

The chain joins TRBV10-3 to TRBJ2-5; 7 nucleotides align to TRBD1. The CDR3 sequence is 14 residues long. Germline CDR1 is ENHRY and CDR2 is SYGVKD. The ends lost 2 bases at V and 2 bases at J; junction bases unmatched: 2. The CDR3, as DNA: TGTGCCATCAGTGAGAGGGACAGACAAGAGACCCAGTACTTC. Translation: CAISERDRQETQYF.

The chain has TRBV29-1 and TRBJ2-1, with 7 positions matching TRBD2. This CDR3 has 13 residues. Germline CDR1 SQVTM, CDR2 ANQGSEA. V was pared by 6 bases and J by 3 bases, with 5 bases of the junction left unmatched. In DNA, the CDR3 is TGCAGCGTAGACGGGAGGAACTACAATGAGCAGTTCTTC. Its translation: CSVDGRNYNEQFF.

This clonotype was seen a handful of times. The rearrangement joins TRBV11-2 to TRBJ1-3; 8 nucleotides align to TRBD1. The CDR3 has 14 amino acids. Per the germline V gene, CDR1 is SGHAT and CDR2 is FQNNGV. The ends lost 5 bases at V and 4 bases at J; junction bases unmatched: 4. The chain's CDR3 is CASSEQGGGNTIYF. The CDR3 coding sequence is TGTGCCAGCAGCGAACAGGGGGGAGGAAACACCATATATTTT.

This clonotype occurred many times. The rearrangement joins TRBV7-3 to TRBJ2-1; weak D call: TRBD2 (5 bases). CDR3 size: 15 residues. The V and J ends lost 5 bases and 3 bases respectively, with 14 bases between them. Germline V gene data show CDR1 as SGHTA and CDR2 as FQGTGA. The CDR3 region has the DNA TGTGCCAGCAGCGCGGGTCCTGGAGGCTACAATGAGCAGTTCTTC. This encodes CASSAGPGGYNEQFF.

The chain links TRBV20-1 to TRBJ2-2; D is uncertain. V gave up 1 base and J gave up 1 base, with 10 bases separating them. CDR1 is DFQATT and CDR2 is SNEGSKA in the germline V gene (reference sequence). The CDR3 spans 15 residues. DNA for the CDR3: TGCAGTGCTAGAGCCCCAAGGGAGAACACCGGGGAGCTGTTTTTT. This translates into CSARAPRENTGELFF.